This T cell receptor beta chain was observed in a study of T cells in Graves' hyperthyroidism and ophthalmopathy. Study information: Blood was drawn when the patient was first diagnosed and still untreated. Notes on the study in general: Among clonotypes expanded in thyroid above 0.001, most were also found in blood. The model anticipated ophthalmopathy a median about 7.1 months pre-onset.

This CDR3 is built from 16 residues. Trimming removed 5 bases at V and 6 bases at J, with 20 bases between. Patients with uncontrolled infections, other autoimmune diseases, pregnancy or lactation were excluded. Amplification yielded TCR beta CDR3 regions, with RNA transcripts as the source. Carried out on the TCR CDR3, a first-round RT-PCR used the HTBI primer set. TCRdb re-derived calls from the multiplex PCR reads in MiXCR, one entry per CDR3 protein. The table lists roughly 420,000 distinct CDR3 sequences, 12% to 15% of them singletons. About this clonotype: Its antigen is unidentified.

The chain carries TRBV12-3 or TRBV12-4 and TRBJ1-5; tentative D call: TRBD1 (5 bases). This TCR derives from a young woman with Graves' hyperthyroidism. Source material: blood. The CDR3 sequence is CASSAEGGESRQPQHF. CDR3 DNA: TGTGCCAGCAGTGCCGAAGGAGGGGAGAGCCGTCAGCCCCAGCATTTT.